The 4 T cell receptor beta chains below come from one sample, sequenced in a study of cytomegalovirus exposure and HLA in healthy donors. The PCR was carried out with 60 Vbeta primers and 13 Jbeta primers. Sequenced by immunoSEQ multiplex PCR; TCRdb stores in-frame clones only, minus some. The sample has a few hundred thousand clones; roughly 80% are singletons. The sample consisted of PBMCs. The receptors were sampled from a girl aged 2 to 9 in good health and CMV-seronegative.

The V gene is TRBV7-2, the J gene TRBJ2-7; D gene unclear. This CDR3 contains 16 residues. The germline V gene encodes CDR1 SGHTA and CDR2 FQGNSA. Trimming took off 0 bases at V and 0 bases at J, with 12 bases between the two ends. The chain's CDR3 is CASSLAPPHLSYEQYF. CDR3 coding DNA: TGTGCCAGCAGCTTAGCGCCCCCACACCTCTCCTACGAGCAGTACTTC.

The sample holds one count of this clone. The chain uses TRBV5-1 and TRBJ2-5, with D hard to call. The CDR3 has 14 amino acids. The germline gives CDR1 SGHRS, CDR2 YFSETQ. V lost 3 bases, J lost 3 bases, and 12 bases lay in between. The CDR3 here is CASSSWASEETQYF. CDR3 bases: TGCGCCAGCAGCTCCTGGGCGTCAGAAGAGACCCAGTACTTC.

This chain links TRBV29-1 with TRBJ2-2, with D tentatively TRBD1 (5 bases). Trimming removed 5 bases from V and 1 base from J, with 8 bases in between. Germline V CDR1 and CDR2: SQVTM, ANQGSEA. This CDR3 is 13 amino acids long. The DNA for the CDR3 is TGCAGCGTTATGACAGAGAACACCGGGGAGCTGTTTTTT. It encodes CSVMTENTGELFF.

J is TRBJ1-2 and V is TRBV7-9; 7 positions agree with TRBD1. CDR1 and CDR2 (germline): SEHNR, FQNEAQ (reference sequence). The CDR3 loop spans 14 amino acids. J lost 5 bases, V lost 3 bases, and 6 bases had no gene match. Here the CDR3 DNA reads TGTGCCAGCAGCTTTAACAGGGGCGGATATGGCTACACCTTC. Protein sequence: CASSFNRGGYGYTF.